This T cell receptor beta chain was recorded in a study of T cell changes during pregnancy in multiple sclerosis. Trimming removed 4 bases from V and 0 bases from J, with 11 bases in between. This CDR3 comprises 15 residues. Germline V gene sequence: CDR1 LGHNA, CDR2 YNFKEQ. Method: immunoSEQ multiplex PCR; TCRdb's copy keeps in-frame clones and lacks some. Of about 79,000 clones listed, around 93% are singletons. Here the sequenced sample was peripheral blood, taken in the second trimester of pregnancy. J is TRBJ2-3 and V is TRBV4-2, with a weak D call TRBD1 (5 bases). The receptor's source is a female donor in good health, enrolled as a control in a pregnancy study. The CDR3 DNA reads TGTGCCAGCAGCCGAGACAGCGCTAGCACAGATACGCAGTATTTT. This encodes CASSRDSASTDTQYF.